This record covers a single T cell receptor (beta chain). Its cognate antigen has yet to be identified. Within one base of it there is no much larger clone, and no base qualities were kept. This specimen belongs to a study of metastatic and nonmetastatic thyroid tumors (dated by TCRdb to about 2020). General notes on the study: Repertoires were compared across peripheral blood and tumor or nodule tissue samples from malignant and benign thyroid patients. General study outcomes and caveats: In both blood and tumor samples, TCR beta diversity was reported to be significantly higher in malignant tumors than in benign nodules.

None of the patients had been given any treatment before thyroid surgery. Using T-cell receptor beta sequencing, the researchers looked back retrospectively at clinical samples from patients, gathered between the early 2010s and the late 2010s. Libraries were constructed by PCR. The sequencing machine was an Illumina HiSeq 4000. The TCR beta-chain CDR3 region of each patient was profiled by high-throughput sequencing. Under the source paper's analysis protocol: The researchers built a classifier to tell apart papillary thyroid cancer patients with distant metastasis, based on CDR3 differences among clinicopathological groups. Repertoire diversity was assessed with the Shannon index, and tumor-blood repertoire similarity with the Morisita-Horn index. TCRdb took the public reads, trimmed them with fastp at Q25, ran MiXCR for clone calling and kept in-frame beta chains. The V and J calls were determined by TCRdb, not by the authors. The sample data list 25,000 to 40,000 clones, and about 21% of these were observed just once. The top ten hold less than 25% of the sample.

CDR1 and CDR2 (SGHTA, FQGNSA) derive from the germline V gene. The trim is 4 bases for V and 7 bases for J, with a gap of 13 bases between the germline ends. The CDR3, cysteine through phenylalanine, is 13 amino acids long. The read is trimmed to its CDR3 DNA, 39 bases read in frame from base 1. This sequence uses TRBV7-2 and TRBJ1-2; too little of a D gene remains to name it. The receptor comes from a female donor with papillary thyroid cancer or a benign thyroid nodule (not recorded which). Some clones in this sample may be carry-over from other donors' samples. The material sequenced was blood. The CDR3 is CASSSEVVGGYTF. The DNA is TGTGCCAGCAGCTCCGAGGTTGTGGGTGGCTACACCTTC.